Below, 30 T cell receptor beta chains from the same sample are listed, as sequenced in a study of early T cells in non-severe SARS-CoV-2 infection (dated by TCRdb to 2020 to 2023). The library was built by means of 5' RACE. These reads were obtained on a NextSeq 500. TCRdb reran the public reads through fastp at Q25 and MiXCR, keeping productive beta chains. Under each unique CDR3 protein, matching rows form one entry showing the most common genes and DNA. The sample table records 65,000 to 95,000 distinct CDR3 sequences; roughly a sixth of these occur just once. 2.9% of the sample comes from the top ten. The sample comprised whole blood. These receptor sequences come from an adult who was a healthcare worker with PCR-confirmed SARS-CoV-2 infection or an uninfected control (not recorded which).

This clonotype was seen more than once but under ten times. The rearrangement links TRBV6-1 to TRBJ1-1; TRBD1 is a possible D gene (6 bases). This CDR3 has 12 amino acids. V lost 8 bases to trimming and J lost 9 bases, with 16 bases between them. CDR1 and CDR2 from the germline V gene are MNHNS and SASEGT. The CDR3 bases are TGTGCCAGCGGGGACAAACCGGGGAAAGCTTTCTTT. Protein: CASGDKPGKAFF.

This clonotype was seen a handful of times. J is TRBJ1-2 and V is TRBV28; 8 bases align to TRBD1. V dropped 6 bases and J dropped 0; count of bases not matched to a gene: 9. The V gene's germline CDR1 is MDHEN and CDR2 SYDVKM. The CDR3 totals 16 residues. CDR3 DNA: TGTGCCAGCAGCCAAGACAGGGGCCCTGCTAACTATGGCTACACCTTC. Protein sequence: CASSQDRGPANYGYTF.

This clonotype was observed a few times. The V call is TRBV11-2, the J call TRBJ2-7; TRBD2 matches 12 bases. CDR3 size: 15 residues. The V gene's germline CDR1 is SGHAT and CDR2 FQNNGV. V was clipped by 3 bases and J by 4 bases; unmatched bases: 4. The CDR3 sequence: CASSLRTSGNYEQYF. The CDR3 nucleotides are TGTGCCAGCAGCTTGAGGACTAGCGGGAATTACGAGCAGTACTTC.

This clonotype was detected a few times. V gene TRBV27 combines with J gene TRBJ2-2; D unresolved. V was pared by 3 bases and J by 6 bases, with 11 bases between. CDR3 size: 14 residues. Germline CDR1 reads MNHEY; CDR2 reads SMNVEV (reference sequence). The CDR3 reads CASSFQALAGELFF. In DNA, the CDR3 is TGTGCCAGCAGTTTTCAAGCTCTGGCCGGGGAGCTGTTTTTT.

The table lists this clonotype with a few counts. The chain is built from TRBV3-1 and TRBJ2-5; D ambiguous. Deletions cut 4 bases from V and 4 bases from J, with 10 bases between. CDR3 length: 13 residues. From germline, CDR1 is LGHDT and CDR2 YNNKEL (reference sequence). CDR3 sequence reads: CASSLLESETQYF. The CDR3 DNA is TGTGCCAGCAGCCTTCTAGAGTCAGAGACCCAGTACTTC.

The J gene is TRBJ2-1, the V gene TRBV19; no reliable D call. Trimming pared 3 bases from V and 10 bases from J, leaving 13 bases between. There are 13 residues in the CDR3. CDR1 LNHDA and CDR2 SQIVND come from the germline V gene (reference sequence). The CDR3 spells CASSIGPLGEQFF. Here the CDR3 DNA reads TGTGCCAGTAGTATCGGGCCCCTGGGGGAGCAGTTCTTC.

The rearrangement uses TRBV20-1 and TRBJ2-1; 10 bases agree with TRBD2. The CDR3 covers 16 residues. V lost 0 bases, J lost 3 bases, and 5 bases stayed unmatched. From germline, CDR1 is DFQATT and CDR2 SNEGSKA (reference sequence). Written as DNA, the CDR3 is TGCAGTGCTAGAGATCCCCGGACTAGCGGCTACAATGAGCAGTTCTTC. Translating gives CSARDPRTSGYNEQFF.

The chain recombines TRBV20-1 with TRBJ2-7; 7 bases agree with TRBD2. V lost 4 bases, J lost 4 bases, and 7 bases stayed unmatched. This CDR3 has 13 residues. Germline CDR1 DFQATT, CDR2 SNEGSKA (reference sequence). Written as DNA, the CDR3 is TGCAGTGCTATGGGCGGGAGCTTGTACGAGCAGTACTTC. This encodes CSAMGGSLYEQYF.

This clonotype came up a few times. The gene calls are TRBV6-5 and TRBJ2-5; tentatively, D is TRBD1 (6 bases). Per germline, CDR1 MNHEY and CDR2 SVGAGI. The V gene lost 4 bases and the J gene lost 5 bases, with 20 bases spanning the gap. CDR3 size: 16 residues. The CDR3 nucleotides read TGTGCCAGCAGTTCCCTCAGACAGGAACCCTTGGAGACCCAGTACTTC. It yields the protein CASSSLRQEPLETQYF.

This clonotype was found a few times. The chain has TRBV5-1 and TRBJ1-3, with D hard to call. This CDR3 comprises 15 residues. V was trimmed by 1 base and J by 0 bases, leaving 8 bases between them. Germline CDR1 SGHRS, CDR2 YFSETQ. The CDR3 DNA reads as TGCGCCAGCAGCTTGTTGGCGAGCTCTGGAAACACCATATATTTT. Translating it yields CASSLLASSGNTIYF.

This clonotype was seen a handful of times. In nucleotides, the CDR3 is TGTGCCAGCAGCCCCTGGACTAGCGGGGCCTACAATGAGCAGTTCTTC. It encodes CASSPWTSGAYNEQFF. J is TRBJ2-1 and V is TRBV11-2; 12 bases align to TRBD2. Germline CDR1 and CDR2: SGHAT and FQNNGV. With V trimmed by 5 bases and J by 2 bases, 4 bases remained unmatched. The CDR3 contains 16 residues.

This chain uses TRBV3-1 with TRBJ2-7; D not certain. Germline CDR1 is LGHDT and CDR2 is YNNKEL (reference sequence). The V end lost 4 bases, the J end lost 0 bases, and 10 bases lay between the germline ends. The CDR3 is 14 residues long. The DNA of the CDR3 is TGTGCCAGCAGCCGCGCGCACAACTCCTACGAGCAGTACTTC. Encoded protein: CASSRAHNSYEQYF.

This clonotype was seen a few times. The genes are TRBV29-1 and TRBJ2-7, with 11 nucleotides matching TRBD1. Germline lookup yields CDR1 SQVTM and CDR2 ANQGSEA. Unmatched junction bases numbered 12, after V lost 0 bases and J lost 2 bases. The CDR3 extends over 18 amino acids. CDR3 loop: CSVEDVDVRGQGAYEQYF. CDR3 DNA sequence: TGCAGCGTTGAAGATGTTGATGTGAGGGGACAGGGGGCCTACGAGCAGTACTTC.

This clonotype came up a few times. The chain couples TRBV5-1 to TRBJ2-7; either TRBD1 or TRBD2 may fit D (6 bases each). Germline V gene data show CDR1 as SGHRS and CDR2 as YFSETQ. The length of the CDR3 is 14 residues. V was cut by 0 bases and J by 5 bases, with 12 bases left in between. CDR3 region: CASSLVGGLDEQYF. In nucleotides, the CDR3 is TGCGCCAGCAGCTTGGTCGGGGGCTTGGACGAGCAGTACTTC.

Only a few counts were recorded for this clonotype. This chain links TRBV4-1 with TRBJ1-1; 8 bases agree with TRBD1. V shed 3 bases, J shed 6 bases, and the junction held 9 bases outside the gene matches. The length of the CDR3 is 15 residues. Looked up from germline, CDR1 is MGHRA and CDR2 is YSYEKL. As DNA, the CDR3 is TGCGCCAGCAGCCACACCACAGGGGGTTGGGCTGAAGCTTTCTTT. Residues: CASSHTTGGWAEAFF.

This clonotype was counted a single time. The chain couples TRBV9 to TRBJ2-1; the D gene could be TRBD1 or TRBD2 (5 bases each). V lost 0 bases and J lost 10, with 11 bases in between. This CDR3 has 13 residues. Germline assignment: CDR1 SGDLS and CDR2 YYNGEE. The chain's CDR3 is CASSVGVWDEQFF. The CDR3 bases are TGTGCCAGCAGCGTAGGGGTTTGGGACGAGCAGTTCTTC. The variable domain in full, with the rest retrieved from reference TRBV9 and TRBJ2-1, is DSGVTQTPKHLITATGQRVTLRCSPRSGDLSVYWYQQSLDQGLQFLIQYYNGEERAKGNILERFSAQQFPDLHSELNLSSLELGDSALYFCASSVGVWDEQFFGPGTRLTVL.

The rearrangement uses TRBV20-1 and TRBJ1-1, with D uncertain. CDR1 is DFQATT and CDR2 is SNEGSKA in the germline V gene (reference sequence). This CDR3 comprises 13 residues. Trimming pared 1 base from V and 6 bases from J, leaving 12 bases between. Here the CDR3 DNA reads TGCAGTGCTAGAGGTGGGAGGTTTTCTGAAGCTTTCTTT. It specifies CSARGGRFSEAFF.

The table lists this clonotype with a few counts. J is TRBJ1-1 and V is TRBV27; D is unclear. Germline CDR1 reads MNHEY; CDR2 reads SMNVEV (reference sequence). The CDR3 is 13 amino acids. The V end was cut by 6 bases, the J end by 4 bases, with 12 bases between. This CDR3 reads CASSRGLGTEAFF. For the CDR3, the DNA is TGTGCCAGCAGCCGCGGACTTGGCACTGAAGCTTTCTTT.

The chain uses TRBV20-1 and TRBJ1-1; the D gene is possibly TRBD1 (5 bases). Between the trimmed V and J ends, which lost 6 bases and 4 bases, there was a span of 15 bases. This CDR3 contains 13 residues. Per germline, CDR1 DFQATT and CDR2 SNEGSKA (reference sequence). CDR3 amino acids: CSALGPGPTEAFF. CDR3 sequence (DNA): TGCAGTGCCCTCGGCCCAGGGCCCACTGAAGCTTTCTTT.

The rearrangement joins TRBV4-1 to TRBJ2-1; a weak D match, TRBD1 (6 bases). CDR1 is MGHRA, CDR2 YSYEKL, per germline. This CDR3 is 16 amino acids long. Trimming took off 3 bases at V and 4 bases at J, with 16 bases between the two ends. The CDR3 bases are TGCGCCAGCAGCCAGCAACCGGGACAAGAGTACAATGAGCAGTTCTTC. Translated, it gives CASSQQPGQEYNEQFF.

The J gene is TRBJ2-7, the V gene TRBV11-2, with 9 nucleotides matching TRBD1. After removal of 4 bases from V and 4 bases from J, the junction contained 5 bases not matched to a gene. Per germline, CDR1 SGHAT and CDR2 FQNNGV. This CDR3 region has 14 residues. The CDR3 sequence: CASSSLQGAYEQYF. The CDR3, as DNA: TGTGCCAGCAGCTCACTACAGGGGGCTTACGAGCAGTACTTC.

This rearrangement joins TRBV14 to TRBJ2-5; 14 bases are shared with TRBD2. Losses at the gene ends were 4 bases for V and 5 bases for J; bases not matched to a gene: 6. In germline, CDR1 is SGHDN, CDR2 FVKESK. CDR3 length: 16 residues. The CDR3 DNA is TGTGCCAGCAGCCTGGGACTAGCGGGGGCCGGTGAGACCCAGTACTTC. Its translation: CASSLGLAGAGETQYF. Using reference TRBV14 and TRBJ2-5 for the parts outside the CDR3, the full variable domain is EAGVTQFPSHSVIEKGQTVTLRCDPISGHDNLYWYRRVMGKEIKFLLHFVKESKQDESGMPNNRFLAERTGGTYSTLKVQPAELEDSGVYFCASSLGLAGAGETQYFGPGTRLLVL.

This clonotype came up a few times. The CDR3, as DNA: TGTGCCAGCCTGAAGTCCACCGGGGAGCTGTTTTTT. Translation: CASLKSTGELFF. The genes are TRBV11-1 and TRBJ2-2; D not certain. The germline gives CDR1 SGHAT, CDR2 FQDESV (reference sequence). The CDR3 is made up of 12 amino acids. Trimming took 8 bases from V and 4 from J, leaving 8 bases between them. Full variable domain (outside the CDR3, taken from reference TRBV11-1 and TRBJ2-2): EAEVAQSPRYKITEKSQAVAFWCDPISGHATLYWYRQILGQGPELLVQFQDESVVDDSQLPKDRFSAERLKGVDSTLKIQPAELGDSAMYLCASLKSTGELFFGEGSRLTVL.

This clonotype turned up a few times. The V call is TRBV11-2, the J call TRBJ2-5, with TRBD2 matching over 7 bases. CDR1 SGHAT and CDR2 FQNNGV come from the germline V gene. V trimming: 0 bases; J trimming: 5 bases; junction bases outside the gene matches: 9. This CDR3 contains 16 residues. This chain's CDR3 is CASSLDRGGGWETQYF. The CDR3 DNA reads as TGTGCCAGCAGCTTAGATCGAGGCGGGGGATGGGAGACCCAGTACTTC.

This rearrangement joins TRBV11-2 to TRBJ2-7, with D possibly called TRBD1 or TRBD2 (5 bases each). The CDR3 is 16 residues long. Trimming removed 4 bases at V and 3 bases at J, with 19 bases between. The germline V gene encodes CDR1 SGHAT and CDR2 FQNNGV. CDR3 loop: CASSSPSGTVNYEQYF. As DNA, the CDR3 is TGTGCCAGCAGCTCACCATCCGGGACGGTCAACTACGAGCAGTACTTC.

The V call is TRBV18, the J call TRBJ2-6; 7 nucleotides agree with TRBD1. J lost 2 bases, V lost 6 bases, and 19 bases had no gene match. This CDR3 comprises 20 residues. Germline values: CDR1 KGHSH, CDR2 LQKENI. The CDR3 loop is CASSPTNIQGLSAGANVLTF. As DNA, the CDR3 is TGTGCCAGCTCCCCAACCAATATACAGGGGCTTTCAGCTGGGGCCAACGTCCTGACTTTC.

This clonotype was counted a few times. The V call is TRBV9, the J call TRBJ2-5; 7 bases line up with TRBD2. Germline V gene sequence: CDR1 SGDLS, CDR2 YYNGEE. This CDR3 has 15 amino acids. The V gene end was trimmed by 3 bases and the J gene end by 2 bases; junction bases not matched to a gene: 7. The CDR3 region is CASSAEAGTQETQYF. The CDR3 region has the DNA TGTGCCAGCAGCGCCGAAGCGGGGACTCAAGAGACCCAGTACTTC.

The chain combines TRBV12-5 with TRBJ1-2, with D perhaps matching TRBD1 (5 bases). The CDR3 sequence is 14 residues long. In germline, CDR1 is LGHNT, CDR2 FRNRAP. V was trimmed by 2 bases and J by 4 bases, leaving 11 bases between them. CDR3 residues: CASGLTGGGYGYTF. The CDR3 DNA reads as TGTGCTAGTGGTTTGACGGGGGGAGGCTATGGCTACACCTTC.

This clonotype appeared a few times. V is TRBV6-2 or TRBV6-3 and J is TRBJ2-1; D remains unclear. This CDR3 contains 15 residues. Germline lookup yields CDR1 MNHEY and CDR2 SVGEGT. V was pared by 5 bases and J by 4 bases, with 15 bases between. CDR3 sequence reads: CASSPNSPTYNEQFF. In DNA, the CDR3 is TGTGCCAGCAGTCCCAACAGCCCCACTTACAATGAGCAGTTCTTC.

Only a few counts were recorded for this clonotype. This chain links TRBV20-1 with TRBJ2-3, with TRBD2 identical over 8 bases. CDR3 size: 14 residues. Germline CDR1 and CDR2: DFQATT and SNEGSKA (reference sequence). With 5 bases clipped from V and 0 bases from J, the junction kept 4 bases outside the gene matches. In DNA form, the CDR3 reads TGCAGTGCTTTCGGGGGGGCTAGCACAGATACGCAGTATTTT. Amino acid sequence: CSAFGGASTDTQYF.